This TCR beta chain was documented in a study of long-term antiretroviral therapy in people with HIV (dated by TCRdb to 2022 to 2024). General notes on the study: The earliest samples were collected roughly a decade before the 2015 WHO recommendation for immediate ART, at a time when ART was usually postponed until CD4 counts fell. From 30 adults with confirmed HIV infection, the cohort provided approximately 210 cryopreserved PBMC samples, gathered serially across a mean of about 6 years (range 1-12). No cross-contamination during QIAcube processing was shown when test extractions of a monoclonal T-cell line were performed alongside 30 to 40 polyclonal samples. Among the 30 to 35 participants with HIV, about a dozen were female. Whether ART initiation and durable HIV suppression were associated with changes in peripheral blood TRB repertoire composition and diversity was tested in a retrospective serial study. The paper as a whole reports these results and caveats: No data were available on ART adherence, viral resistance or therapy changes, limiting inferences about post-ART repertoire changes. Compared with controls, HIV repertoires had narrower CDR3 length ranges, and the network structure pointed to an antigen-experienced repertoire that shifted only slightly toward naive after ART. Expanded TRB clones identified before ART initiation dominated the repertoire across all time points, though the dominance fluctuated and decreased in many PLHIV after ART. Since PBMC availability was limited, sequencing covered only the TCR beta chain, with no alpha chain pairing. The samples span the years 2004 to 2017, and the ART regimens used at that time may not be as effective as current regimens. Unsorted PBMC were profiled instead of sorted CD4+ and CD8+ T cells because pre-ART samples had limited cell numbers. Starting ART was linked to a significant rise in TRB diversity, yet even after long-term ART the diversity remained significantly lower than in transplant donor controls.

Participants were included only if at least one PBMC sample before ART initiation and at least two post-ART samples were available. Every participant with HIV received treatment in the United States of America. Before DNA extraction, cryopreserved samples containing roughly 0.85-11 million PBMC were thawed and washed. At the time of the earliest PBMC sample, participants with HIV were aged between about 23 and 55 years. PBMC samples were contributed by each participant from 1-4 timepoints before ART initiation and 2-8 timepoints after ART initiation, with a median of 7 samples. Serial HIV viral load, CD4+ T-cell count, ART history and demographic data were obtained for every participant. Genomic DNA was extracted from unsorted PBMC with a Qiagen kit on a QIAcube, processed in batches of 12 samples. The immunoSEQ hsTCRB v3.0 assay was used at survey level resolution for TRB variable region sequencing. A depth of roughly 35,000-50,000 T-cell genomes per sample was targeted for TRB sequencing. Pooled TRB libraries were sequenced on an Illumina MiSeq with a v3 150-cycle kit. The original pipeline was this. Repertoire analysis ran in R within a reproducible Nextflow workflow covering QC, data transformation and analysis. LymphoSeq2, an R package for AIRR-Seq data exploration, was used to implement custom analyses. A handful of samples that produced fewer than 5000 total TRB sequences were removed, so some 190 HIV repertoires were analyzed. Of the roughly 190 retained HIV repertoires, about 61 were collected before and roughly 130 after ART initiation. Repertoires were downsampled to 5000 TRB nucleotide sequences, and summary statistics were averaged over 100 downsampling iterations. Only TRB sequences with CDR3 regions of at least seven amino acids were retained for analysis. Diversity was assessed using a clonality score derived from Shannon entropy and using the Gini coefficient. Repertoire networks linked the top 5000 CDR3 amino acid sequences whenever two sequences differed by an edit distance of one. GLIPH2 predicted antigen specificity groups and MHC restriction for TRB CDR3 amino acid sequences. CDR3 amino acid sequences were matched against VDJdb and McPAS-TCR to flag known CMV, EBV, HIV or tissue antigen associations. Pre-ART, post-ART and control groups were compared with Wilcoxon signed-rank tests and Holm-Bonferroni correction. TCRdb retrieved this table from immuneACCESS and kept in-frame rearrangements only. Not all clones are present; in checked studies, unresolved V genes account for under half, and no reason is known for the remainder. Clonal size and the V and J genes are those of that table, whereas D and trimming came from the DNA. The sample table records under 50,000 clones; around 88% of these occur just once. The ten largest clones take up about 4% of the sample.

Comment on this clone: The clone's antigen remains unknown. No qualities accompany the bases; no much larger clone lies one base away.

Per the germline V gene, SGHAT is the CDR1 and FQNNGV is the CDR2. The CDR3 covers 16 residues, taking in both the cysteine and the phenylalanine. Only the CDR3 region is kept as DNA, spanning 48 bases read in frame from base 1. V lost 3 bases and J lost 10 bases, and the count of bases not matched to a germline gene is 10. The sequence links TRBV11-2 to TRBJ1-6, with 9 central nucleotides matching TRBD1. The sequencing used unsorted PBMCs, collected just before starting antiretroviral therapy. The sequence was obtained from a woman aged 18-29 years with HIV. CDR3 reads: CASSFHHGQGWSPLHF. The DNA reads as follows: TGTGCCAGCAGCTTCCATCATGGACAGGGGTGGTCACCCCTCCACTTT.